This T cell receptor beta chain was found in a study of control samples from healthy donors and cancer patients. Libraries were prepared by immunoSEQ multiplex PCR; TCRdb keeps only in-frame clonotypes and omits some of them. The sample has approximately 99,000 clones, approximately 84% seen once. The CDR3 covers 16 residues. Per the germline V gene, CDR1 is LGHNA and CDR2 is YSLEER. The junction had 3 bases not matched to a gene; V was cut back by 1 base and J by 1 base. To note about this clone: This same CDR3 is encoded by further DNA sequences in the sample.

V gene TRBV4-3 combines with J gene TRBJ2-5, with TRBD2 matching over 10 bases. Source material: blood. The TCR was taken from a man aged 18 to 29 in good health. CDR3 amino acids: CASSQGVAGGQETQYF. CDR3 bases: TGCGCCAGCAGCCAAGGGGTAGCGGGGGGCCAAGAGACCCAGTACTTC.